The subject of this entry is one T cell receptor (beta chain). The antigen it binds to is not known. Base qualities are not at hand, and no much larger clone is one base apart. TCRbeta CDR3 regions were amplified from genomic DNA by means of the immunoSEQ Assay, a bias-controlled multiplex PCR. In the source study's methods: The number of nucleated cells in each sample was estimated from the amplification of reference gene primers within the assay. To quantify the absolute abundance of each unique TCRbeta CDR3 rearrangement, sequence reads were collapsed and filtered. For each sample, productive Simpson clonality was calculated by taking the square root of Simpson's diversity index across productive rearrangements. TCRdb stores this immuneACCESS table with in-frame sequences only. Part of the clones is absent; in the studies checked, under half of the shortfall reflects unresolved V genes, and no reason is known for the rest. The V and J calls and clone size are taken from that table; D and trimming were inferred from the DNA. This sample gives some 130,000 clones in total; about 86% of them show up just once. The ten largest make up 2% to 2.5% of the sample.

The data were obtained in a study of blood T cell repertoires in COVID-19 (dated by TCRdb to 2020 to 2022). A note on the overall study: Collaborator samples came from the United States, Italy and Spain and covered acute and convalescent phases of COVID-19. The material from the prospective study consisted of cDNA or gDNA derived from T cells, B-cell-depleted T cells, or PBMCs. Subjects who had been exposed to COVID-19, were actively infected with it, or had recovered from it provided the deeply sampled blood TCRbeta repertoires that made up the dataset. The repertoires were made available in a free public database intended to serve as a resource for research on the immune response to SARS-CoV-2. Samples came from the ongoing ImmuneRACE study (first 160 participants) plus 1,254 subjects from 6 global collaborators. A de-identified subject ID, COVID-19 status, age in years and sex were almost always included in the sample metadata. HLA class I and class II types, where available, came from metadata supplied by the sample provider rather than from assay-based typing.

The research as a whole found: Clinical and demographic metadata were provided uncurated, with the amount varying by source and participant.

V lost 3 bases and J lost 7 bases, and the count of bases not matched to a germline gene is 10. Taken from the germline V gene (reference sequence), the CDR1 and CDR2 loops are SGHNT and YYREEE. The CDR3 contains 16 residues, cysteine and phenylalanine counted. The DNA shown is the 48-base CDR3, in frame from base 1. Enrolling through a virtual design, the prospective study's participants ranged in age from roughly 18 to 95 years and lived across 20 to 25 United States geographic areas. To assign participants to cohorts, the prospective study relied on clinical history that participants themselves reported in a screening survey and a study questionnaire. Mobile phlebotomists in the prospective study collected whole blood, serum and a nasopharyngeal or oropharyngeal swab from every participant. Additional blood draws and questionnaires over an approximately two-month period could optionally be provided by prospective study participants. Before DNA extraction, prospective study blood samples were shipped either frozen or at room temperature.

The rearrangement combines TRBV5-4 with TRBJ2-4; TRBD1 matches 10 bases in the middle. This TCR came from a man aged 35 to 55 with acute COVID-19. Sequencing was done on a sample of PBMCs or T cells enriched from blood (not recorded which). CDR3 loop: CASSSGGTGDHNIQYF. Here is the DNA: TGTGCCAGCAGCTCTGGGGGGACAGGGGACCATAACATTCAGTACTTC.